The rows below give T cell receptor beta chains drawn from one sample of a study of T cells in Graves' hyperthyroidism and ophthalmopathy. TCRdb called the multiplex PCR reads again in MiXCR, with one record for every CDR3 protein. Of 550,000 to 600,000 distinct CDR3 sequences detected, approximately 15% appear once; the ten largest clones hold 6.5% to 9%. Material for sequencing was blood. The receptors originated from a woman under 30 with Graves' ophthalmopathy. Both conserved end residues are part of each CDR3. Each record gives: D gene, V gene, J gene, clone size, CDR3 protein, CDR3 DNA. The D gene is left open where the match is weak. Clone size, where shown, is once, few, many, or a class for clones that have expanded.

d_gene: TRBD1
v_gene: TRBV28
j_gene: TRBJ2-7
abundance: many
CDR3aa: CASSLIDRGGYEQYF
CDR3nt: TGTGCCAGCAGCCTTATAGACAGGGGGGGTTACGAGCAGTACTTC

d_gene: NA
v_gene: TRBV20-1
j_gene: TRBJ2-1
abundance: many
CDR3aa: CSARDIRGSSYNEQFF
CDR3nt: TGCAGTGCTAGAGATATACGGGGGAGCTCCTACAATGAGCAGTTCTTC

d_gene: TRBD2
v_gene: TRBV7-6
j_gene: TRBJ2-3
abundance: many
CDR3aa: CASSLGLAGDTDTQYF
CDR3nt: TGTGCCAGCAGCTTAGGACTAGCGGGGGACACAGATACGCAGTATTTT

d_gene: NA
v_gene: TRBV7-8
j_gene: TRBJ2-3
abundance: many
CDR3aa: CASSLPGPSRVVRGYTDTQYF
CDR3nt: TGTGCCAGCAGCTTACCCGGCCCTAGTCGGGTGGTGCGGGGTTATACAGATACGCAGTATTTT

d_gene: NA
v_gene: TRBV2
j_gene: TRBJ2-7
abundance: many
CDR3aa: CASTPRLTEQYF
CDR3nt: TGTGCCAGCACCCCGAGGTTAACGGAGCAGTACTTC

d_gene: NA
v_gene: TRBV4-1
j_gene: TRBJ1-3
abundance: many
CDR3aa: CASSQGQAGSGNTIYF
CDR3nt: TGCGCCAGCAGCCAAGGGCAGGCGGGCTCTGGAAACACCATATATTTT

d_gene: TRBD1
v_gene: TRBV20-1
j_gene: TRBJ2-6
abundance: few
CDR3aa: CSASGTRGQGANVLTF
CDR3nt: TGCAGTGCTTCCGGGACCAGGGGGCAAGGGGCCAACGTCCTGACTTTC

d_gene: NA
v_gene: TRBV2
j_gene: TRBJ2-3
abundance: many
CDR3aa: CATSAEGTDTQYF
CDR3nt: TGTGCCACCTCGGCGGAAGGCACAGATACGCAGTATTTT

d_gene: NA
v_gene: TRBV7-2
j_gene: TRBJ2-7
abundance: NA
CDR3aa: CASTAYPYEQYF
CDR3nt: TGTGCCAGCACCGCATACCCCTACGAGCAGTACTTC

d_gene: TRBD2
v_gene: TRBV9
j_gene: TRBJ2-3
abundance: few
CDR3aa: CASSVEVGRGTQYF
CDR3nt: TGTGCCAGCAGCGTAGAGGTGGGGAGGGGTACGCAGTATTTT